This T cell receptor (beta chain) was captured by sequencing in a study of blood T cell repertoires in COVID-19. Study summary: The samples span acute and convalescent COVID-19 from the United States, Italy and Spain.

Repertoires were generated with immunoSEQ multiplex PCR, while TCRdb's copy carries only in-frame clones and drops some. The sample has over 300,000 clones; around 90% are singletons. This CDR3 has 12 amino acids. Trimming left V 6 bases short and J 11 bases short, with 16 bases between. Germline V gives CDR1 MNHEY, CDR2 SVGAGI. This TCR was sampled from a woman aged 25-40 years who had recovered from COVID-19. The genes are TRBV6-5 and TRBJ1-1; TRBD1 might be the D (6 bases). The material sequenced was PBMCs or T cells enriched from blood (not recorded which). CDR3 sequence reads: CASSLRGGSAFF. As DNA, the CDR3 is TGTGCCAGCAGCTTAAGGGGGGGCTCGGCTTTCTTT.